This T cell receptor (beta chain) was recovered during a study of OX40 agonist ivuxolimab in advanced cancers. Using immunoSEQ multiplex PCR, the repertoire was profiled, and TCRdb retains in-frame clones only, with some absent. Here the sample spans roughly 87,000 clones, 92% being singletons. Trimming took 3 bases from V and 5 from J, leaving 10 bases between them. The germline CDR1 and CDR2 sequences are MNHEY and SMNVEV (reference sequence). The CDR3 has 13 amino acids. Overall study results and limits: At 0.1 to 3.0 mg/kg, clonal expansion of CD4+ and CD8+ blood T cells had occurred by week 6.

On this clone itself: The antigen is undetermined.

The sequencing used CD4+ or CD8+ T cells sorted from blood, collected in a trial of the OX40 agonist ivuxolimab. The sequence derives from an adult with an advanced solid tumor such as melanoma, head and neck, liver or kidney cancer. This rearrangement joins TRBV27 to TRBJ1-1, with a tentative D call TRBD1 (5 bases). CDR3 sequence reads: CASSLAGWTEAFF. The DNA for the CDR3 is TGTGCCAGCAGTTTGGCAGGGTGGACTGAAGCTTTCTTT.